The clone carrying this T cell receptor beta chain was detected once. Using immunoSEQ multiplex PCR, the repertoire was profiled, and TCRdb retains in-frame clones only, with some absent. This table holds about 230,000 clones, about 79% found once. This record comes from a study of blood T cell repertoires in COVID-19. Germline assignment: CDR1 SEHNR and CDR2 FQNEAQ (reference sequence). The CDR3 consists of 14 residues. V lost 10 bases and J 4 bases, leaving 17 bases between the germline ends. The sample was peripheral blood. The V gene is TRBV7-9, the J gene TRBJ1-3; D is ambiguous. This sequence was found in a man between 35 and 55 years old who had recovered from COVID-19. CDR3 in DNA: TGTGCCAACTCACCTCCCCCTAGAGGAAACACCATATATTTT. Its protein is CANSPPPRGNTIYF.